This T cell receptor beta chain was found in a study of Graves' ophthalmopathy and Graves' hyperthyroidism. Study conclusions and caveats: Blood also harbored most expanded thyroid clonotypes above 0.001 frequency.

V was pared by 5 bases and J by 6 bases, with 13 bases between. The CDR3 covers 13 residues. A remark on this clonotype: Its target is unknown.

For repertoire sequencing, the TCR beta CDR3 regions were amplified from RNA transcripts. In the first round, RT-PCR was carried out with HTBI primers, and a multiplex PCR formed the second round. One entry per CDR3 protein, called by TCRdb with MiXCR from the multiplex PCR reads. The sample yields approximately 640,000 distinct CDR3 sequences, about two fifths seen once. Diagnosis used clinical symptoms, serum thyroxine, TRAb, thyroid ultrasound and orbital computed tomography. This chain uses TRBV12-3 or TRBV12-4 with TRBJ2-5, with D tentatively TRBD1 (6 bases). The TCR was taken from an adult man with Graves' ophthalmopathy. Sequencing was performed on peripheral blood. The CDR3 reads CASSGGQSQTQYF. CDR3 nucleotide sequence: TGTGCCAGCAGTGGCGGACAGAGCCAGACCCAGTACTTC.